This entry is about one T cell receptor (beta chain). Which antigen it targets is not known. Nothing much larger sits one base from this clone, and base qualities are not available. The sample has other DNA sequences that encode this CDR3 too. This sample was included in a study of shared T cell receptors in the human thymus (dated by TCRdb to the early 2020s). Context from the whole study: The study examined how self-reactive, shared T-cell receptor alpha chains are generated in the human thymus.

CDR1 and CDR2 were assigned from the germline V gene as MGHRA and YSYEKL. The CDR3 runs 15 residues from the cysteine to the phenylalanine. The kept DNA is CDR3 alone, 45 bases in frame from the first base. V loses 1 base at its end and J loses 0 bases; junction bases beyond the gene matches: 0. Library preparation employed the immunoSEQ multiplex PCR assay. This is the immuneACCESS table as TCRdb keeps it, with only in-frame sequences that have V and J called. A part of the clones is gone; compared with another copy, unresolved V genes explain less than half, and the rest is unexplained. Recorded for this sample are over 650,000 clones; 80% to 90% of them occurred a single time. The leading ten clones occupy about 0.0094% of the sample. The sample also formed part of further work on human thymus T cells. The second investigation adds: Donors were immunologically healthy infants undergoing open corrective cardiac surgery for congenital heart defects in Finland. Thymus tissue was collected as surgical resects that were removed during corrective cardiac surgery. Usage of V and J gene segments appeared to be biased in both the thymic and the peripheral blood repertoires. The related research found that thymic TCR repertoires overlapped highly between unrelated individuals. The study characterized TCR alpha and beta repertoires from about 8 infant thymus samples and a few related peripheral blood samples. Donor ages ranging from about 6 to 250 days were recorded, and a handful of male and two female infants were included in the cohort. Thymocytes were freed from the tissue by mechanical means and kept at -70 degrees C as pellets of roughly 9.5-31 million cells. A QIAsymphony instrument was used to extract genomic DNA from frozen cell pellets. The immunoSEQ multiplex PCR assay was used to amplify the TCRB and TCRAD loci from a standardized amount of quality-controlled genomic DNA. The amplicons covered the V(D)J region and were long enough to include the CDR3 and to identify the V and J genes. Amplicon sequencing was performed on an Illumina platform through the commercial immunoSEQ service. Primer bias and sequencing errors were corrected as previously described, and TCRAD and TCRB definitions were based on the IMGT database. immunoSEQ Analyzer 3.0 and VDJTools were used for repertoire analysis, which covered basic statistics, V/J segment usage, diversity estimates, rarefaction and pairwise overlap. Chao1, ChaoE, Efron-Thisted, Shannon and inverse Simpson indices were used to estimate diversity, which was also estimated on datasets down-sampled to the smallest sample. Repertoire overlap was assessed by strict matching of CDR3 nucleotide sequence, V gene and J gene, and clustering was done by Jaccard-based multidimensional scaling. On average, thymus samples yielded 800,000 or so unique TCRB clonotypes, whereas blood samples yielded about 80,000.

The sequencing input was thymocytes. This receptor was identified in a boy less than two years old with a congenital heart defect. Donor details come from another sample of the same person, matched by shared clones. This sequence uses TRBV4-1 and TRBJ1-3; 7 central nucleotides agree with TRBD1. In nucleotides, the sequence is TGCGCCAGCAGCCAAGGGGACAGCTCTGGAAACACCATATATTTT. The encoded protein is CASSQGDSSGNTIYF.